Shown below are 5 T cell receptor beta chains from a single sample sequenced in a study of blood T cell repertoires in COVID-19. Assay: immunoSEQ multiplex PCR; the TCRdb copy retains only in-frame clones and omits some. The sample has under 75,000 clones, around 87% seen once. Sequenced: peripheral blood. Receptors were obtained from a man in his 60s with active COVID-19.

The CDR3 DNA sequence: TGTGCCAGCGCGCTCTCAGGGGGTAGCGCCGGGGAGCTGTTTTTT. Translated, it gives CASALSGGSAGELFF. The chain recombines TRBV28 with TRBJ2-2; 7 bases are a match to TRBD1. V dropped 8 bases and J dropped 6; count of bases not matched to a gene: 12. From germline, CDR1 is MDHEN and CDR2 SYDVKM. There are 15 residues in the CDR3.

This clone occurred once. The chain couples TRBV19 to TRBJ2-4, with a weak D call TRBD1 (7 bases). The germline gives CDR1 LNHDA, CDR2 SQIVND (reference sequence). The V end lost 7 bases, the J end lost 6 bases, and 19 bases lay between the germline ends. The CDR3 is 15 residues long. The CDR3 DNA follows: TGTGCCAGTAAAAGGGGGCGGGGTGGCGGAAACATTCAGTACTTC. Amino acid sequence: CASKRGRGGGNIQYF.

The chain has TRBV19 and TRBJ2-2, with 7 nucleotides matching TRBD1. V was clipped by 6 bases and J by 5 bases; unmatched bases: 6. CDR3 size: 14 residues. Germline CDR1 LNHDA, CDR2 SQIVND (reference sequence). The CDR3 is CASSDPQGTGELFF. The CDR3 coding sequence is TGTGCCAGTAGCGATCCACAGGGGACCGGGGAGCTGTTTTTT. Drawing the rest from reference TRBV19 and TRBJ2-2, the complete variable domain is DGGITQSPKYLFRKEGQNVTLSCEQNLNHDAMYWYRQDPGQGLRLIYYSQIVNDFQKGDIAEGYSVSREKKESFPLTVTSAQKNPTAFYLCASSDPQGTGELFFGEGSRLTVL.

The V and J genes are TRBV6-6 and TRBJ2-3; 8 bases map to TRBD2. The CDR3 length is 16 residues. Germline CDR1 MNHNY, CDR2 SVGAGI (reference sequence). Trimming took 8 bases from V and 3 from J; bases not matched to a gene: 13. This chain's CDR3 is CASPPSAGGGTDTQYF. The CDR3 DNA reads as TGTGCCAGCCCCCCCTCGGCGGGGGGCGGAACAGATACGCAGTATTTT.

The V gene is TRBV5-1, the J gene TRBJ2-1, with TRBD1 identical over 9 bases. V lost 2 bases and J lost 8; bases outside the gene matches: 17. The V gene's germline CDR1 is SGHRS and CDR2 YFSETQ. CDR3 length: 18 amino acids. The CDR3 DNA sequence: TGCGCCAGCAGCTTCGGGACAGGGTTGAGCGGGTCCGGCGATGAGCAGTTCTTC. Protein: CASSFGTGLSGSGDEQFF.